This TCR beta chain originates from a study of cytomegalovirus exposure and HLA in healthy donors. This PCR relied on a set of 60 Vbeta primers and 13 Jbeta primers. TCRdb's copy holds only in-frame clones and misses some; the assay was immunoSEQ multiplex PCR. Of under 150,000 clones in the sample, 82% were seen once. This clone was detected once. Its antigen is still unknown. J gave up 0 bases and V 0 bases, and 1 base lay outside the gene matches. The CDR3 extends over 15 amino acids. Germline CDR1 and CDR2: SGHRS and YFSETQ. Study-level points and caveats: Later analysis suggested links between common viral pathogens and several top significant clusters. For presence/absence analyses, sequencing depth was assumed to be roughly uniform across donors. Among the sequence variants, a highly shared cluster was likely an artifact of sequencing.

This clonotype was obtained from a woman under 30 in good health and CMV-seronegative. V is TRBV5-1 and J is TRBJ2-3, with TRBD2 matching 7 bases. The sequencing input was PBMCs. CDR3 in amino acids: CASSLGGLSTDTQYF. In DNA form, the CDR3 reads TGCGCCAGCAGCTTGGGGGGACTAAGCACAGATACGCAGTATTTT. Based on the CDR3 plus reference TRBV5-1 and TRBJ2-3, the full variable domain is KAGVTQTPRYLIKTRGQQVTLSCSPISGHRSVSWYQQTPGQGLQFLFEYFSETQRNKGNFPGRFSGRQFSNSRSEMNVSTLELGDSALYLCASSLGGLSTDTQYFGPGTRLTVL.